This TCR beta chain was sequenced during a study of regulatory T cells in long-lasting Graves disease. The CDR3 sequence is 17 residues long. Germline V gene data show CDR1 as MNHNY and CDR2 as SVGAGI (reference sequence). Trimming removed 0 bases from V and 8 bases from J; junction bases left unmatched: 13. This clonotype was detected many times. Time point specified: newly diagnosed GD, antithyroid drugs for less than 3 months. RNA extracted from PBMCs served as the sequencing template. CDR3-region Arm-PCR and iRepertoire HTBI primers produced the TCR beta libraries. A single record per CDR3 protein comes from TCRdb applying MiXCR to the multiplex PCR reads. The table lists about 540,000 distinct CDR3 sequences, approximately 13% of them singletons. These data also formed part of another study, on T cells in Graves' hyperthyroidism and ophthalmopathy.

V and J are TRBV6-6 and TRBJ2-1; 7 bases are a match to TRBD1. Sample: peripheral blood mononuclear cells (PBMCs), taken at new diagnosis, from a patient treated with antithyroid drugs. The source of this sequence is a young man with Graves disease. CDR3 region: CASSYSLPTGSFDEQFF. The CDR3, as DNA: TGTGCCAGCAGTTACTCGCTACCGACAGGGTCATTCGATGAGCAGTTCTTC.